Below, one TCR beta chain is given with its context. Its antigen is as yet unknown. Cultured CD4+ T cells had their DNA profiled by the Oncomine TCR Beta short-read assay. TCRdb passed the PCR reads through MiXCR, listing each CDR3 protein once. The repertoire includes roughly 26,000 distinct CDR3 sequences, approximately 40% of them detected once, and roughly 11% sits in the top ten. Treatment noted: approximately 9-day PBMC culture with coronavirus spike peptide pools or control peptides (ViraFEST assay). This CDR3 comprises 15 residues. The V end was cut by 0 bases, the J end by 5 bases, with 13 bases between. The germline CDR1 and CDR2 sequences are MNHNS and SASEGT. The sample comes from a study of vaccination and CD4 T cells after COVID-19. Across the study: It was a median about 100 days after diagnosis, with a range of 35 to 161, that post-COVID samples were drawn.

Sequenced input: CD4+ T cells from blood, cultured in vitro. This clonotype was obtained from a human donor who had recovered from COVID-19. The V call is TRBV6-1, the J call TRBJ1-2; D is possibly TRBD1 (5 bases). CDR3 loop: CASSEATGGNYGYTF. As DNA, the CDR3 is TGTGCCAGCAGTGAAGCGACGGGGGGGAATTATGGCTACACCTTC.